A single T cell receptor (beta chain) is shown here with its context. This clone was found a few times. Its specific antigen is unknown. No much larger clone exists at a distance of one base, and base qualities are not known. This sample was taken from a study of blood T cell repertoires in COVID-19 (dated by TCRdb to between 2020 and 2021). With regard to the full study: Samples covering the acute and convalescent phases of COVID-19 were provided by collaborators in the United States, Italy and Spain. The repertoires were made available in a free public database intended to serve as a resource for research on the immune response to SARS-CoV-2. A de-identified subject ID, COVID-19 status, age in years and sex were almost always included in the sample metadata. Deeply sampled blood TCRbeta repertoires from subjects exposed to, actively infected with, or recovered from COVID-19 were included in the dataset. Where available, HLA class I and class II types were taken from metadata supplied by the sample provider and were not determined by assay-based typing. Samples were obtained from the ongoing ImmuneRACE study (first 160 participants) and from 1,254 subjects provided by 6 global collaborators. The prospective study material was composed of cDNA or gDNA derived from T cells, B-cell-depleted T cells, or PBMCs. The investigation overall reported the following: How much clinical and demographic metadata was included differed by source and by participant, and the metadata was provided uncurated.

The CDR3 runs 16 amino acids, cysteine and phenylalanine included. The kept DNA is CDR3 alone, 48 bases in frame from the first base. Deletion took 6 bases off V and 7 bases off J, with a span of 21 bases between the germline ends. CDR1 and CDR2 (MGHRA, YSYEKL) derive from the germline V gene. The collaborating institutions used their own protocols to collect whole blood in K2EDTA tubes. For TCRbeta analysis, collaborators shipped samples as frozen whole blood, isolated PBMCs, or DNA extracted from either of those sample types. TCRbeta CDR3 regions were amplified from genomic DNA using the immunoSEQ Assay, a bias-controlled multiplex PCR. The paper's data handling went like this. Within the assay, amplification of reference gene primers was used to estimate how many nucleated cells each sample contained. To quantify the absolute abundance of each unique TCRbeta CDR3 rearrangement, sequence reads were collapsed and filtered. For each sample, productive Simpson clonality was calculated by taking the square root of Simpson's diversity index across productive rearrangements. TCRdb provides this immuneACCESS table in a form limited to in-frame rearrangements. Some clones are lacking; in checked studies, under half of them reflect an unresolved V gene, and why the rest are absent is not known. D and trimming were read from the DNA, whereas the V and J calls and clone size are those reported in that table. This sample comprises 90,000 or so clones, about 90% of them detected only once. Approximately 17% of the sample belongs to the ten largest clones.

Input material: peripheral blood. The sequence was obtained from a human donor in a cohort sampled during active COVID-19. The chain is encoded by TRBV4-1 joined to TRBJ1-4; there is no confident call for the D gene. The CDR3 reads as follows: CASRRAVTPRGEKLFF. In nucleotide form, the sequence is TGCGCCAGCAGGAGGGCCGTCACTCCCCGGGGTGAAAAACTGTTTTTT.